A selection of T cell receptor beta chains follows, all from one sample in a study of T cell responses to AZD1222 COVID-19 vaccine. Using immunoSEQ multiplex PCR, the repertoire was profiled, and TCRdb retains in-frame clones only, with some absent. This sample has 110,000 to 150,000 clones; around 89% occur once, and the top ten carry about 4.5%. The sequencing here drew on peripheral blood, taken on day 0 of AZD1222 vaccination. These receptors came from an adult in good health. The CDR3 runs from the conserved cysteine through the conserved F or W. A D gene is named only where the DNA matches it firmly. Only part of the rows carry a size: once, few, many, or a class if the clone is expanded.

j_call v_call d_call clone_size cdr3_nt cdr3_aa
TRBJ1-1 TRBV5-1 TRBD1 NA TGCGCCAGCAGCCAGGGGATCAGGGGGCTTGGCACTGAAGCTTTCTTT CASSQGIRGLGTEAFF
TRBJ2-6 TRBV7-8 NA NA TGTGCCAGCAGCTTAGGGCGTCGCTCTGGGGCCAACGTCCTGACTTTC CASSLGRRSGANVLTF
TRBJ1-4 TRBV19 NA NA TGTGCCAGCCGCTGGGGGGGGGCGACTAATGAAAAACTGTTTTTT CASRWGGATNEKLFF
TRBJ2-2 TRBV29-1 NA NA TGCAGCGTCTGGGACACCGGGGAGCTGTTTTTT CSVWDTGELFF
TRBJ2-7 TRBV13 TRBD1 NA TGTGCCAGCAGCCTCATTGGGACAGGTTCCTACGAGCAGTACTTC CASSLIGTGSYEQYF
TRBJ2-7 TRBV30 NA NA TGTGCCTGGAGTGAGGGTTCCTACGAGCAGTACTTC CAWSEGSYEQYF
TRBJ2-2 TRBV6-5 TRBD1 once TGTGCCAGCAGGACAGGGGAAACCGGGGAGCTGTTTTTT CASRTGETGELFF
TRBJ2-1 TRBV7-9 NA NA TGTGCCAGCAGCTCCGGGCCCGGAGATGAGCAGTTCTTC CASSSGPGDEQFF
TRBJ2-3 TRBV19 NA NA TGTGCCAGTAGTATACAGGGCGTACATACGCAGTATTTT CASSIQGVHTQYF
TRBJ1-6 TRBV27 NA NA TGTGCCAGCAGTTCCTTACGTGGAAGGAGGAACATTTCACCCCTCCACTTT CASSSLRGRRNISPLHF
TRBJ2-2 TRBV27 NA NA TGTGCCAGCAGGCTCGGGACTTCGAACACCGGGGAGCTGTTTTTT CASRLGTSNTGELFF
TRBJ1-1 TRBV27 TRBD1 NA TGTGCCAGCAGCGTGGGACAGTTGAACACTGAAGCTTTCTTT CASSVGQLNTEAFF
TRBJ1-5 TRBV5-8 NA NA TGTGCCAGCAGCTTGCAGGGTAATCAGCCCCAGCATTTT CASSLQGNQPQHF
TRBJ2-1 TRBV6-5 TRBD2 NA TGTGCCAGCAGATCCGGGACTAGCGCAGGCAATGAGCAGTTCTTC CASRSGTSAGNEQFF
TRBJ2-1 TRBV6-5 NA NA TGTGCCAGCTTAGGGAATGAGCAGTTCTTC CASLGNEQFF
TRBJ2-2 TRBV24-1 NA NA TGTGCCACCAGGTCGCAGGGGCGCGCCGGGGAGCTGTTTTTT CATRSQGRAGELFF
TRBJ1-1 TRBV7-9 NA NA TGTGCCAGCAGACTTTCCGGGGCTCTTGGTGAAGCTTTCTTT CASRLSGALGEAFF
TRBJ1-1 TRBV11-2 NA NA TGTGCCAGCAGCTTAGCAGTACGCACTGAAGCTTTCTTT CASSLAVRTEAFF
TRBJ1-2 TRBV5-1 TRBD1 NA TGCGCCAGCAGCTTGGCTGACAGGGAGGGGTATGGCTACACCTTC CASSLADREGYGYTF
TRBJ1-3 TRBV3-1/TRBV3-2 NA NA TGTGCCAGCAGCCAAGGACAGCACTCTGGAAACACCATATATTTT CASSQGQHSGNTIYF
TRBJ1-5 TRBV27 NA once TGTGCCAGCGGCGAGAGTGTTCATCGGGGCAATCAGCCCCAGCATTTT CASGESVHRGNQPQHF
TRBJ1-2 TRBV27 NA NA TGTGCCAGCAGTTTGGGCGCTCCCGTTCGAGGCTACACCTTC CASSLGAPVRGYTF
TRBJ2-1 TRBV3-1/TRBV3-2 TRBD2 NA TGTGCCAGCAGCCGTCGACTAGCGGGGGGGCAGACGAACAATGAGCAGTTCTTC CASSRRLAGGQTNNEQFF
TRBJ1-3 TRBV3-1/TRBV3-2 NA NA TGTGCCAGCATGCCTTCCTCCTCTGGAAACACCATATATTTT CASMPSSSGNTIYF
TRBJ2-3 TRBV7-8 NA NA TGTGCCAGCTTCCCGATCAGGGACCGGGCAGATACGCAGTATTTT CASFPIRDRADTQYF
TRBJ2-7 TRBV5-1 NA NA TGCGCCAGCAGCCTGCGCCGGGAGTCCTACGAGCAGTACTTC CASSLRRESYEQYF
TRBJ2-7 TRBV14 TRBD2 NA TGTGCCAGCAGTAGGGGAGGGCTAGCGGGAAAGCACGAGCAGTACTTC CASSRGGLAGKHEQYF
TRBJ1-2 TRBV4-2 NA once TGTGCCAGCAGCCACGAGGGAAGGGTCGGCTACACCTTC CASSHEGRVGYTF
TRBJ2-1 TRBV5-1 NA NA TGCGCCAGCAGGGAGTTTTTGGCCAATGAGCAGTTCTTC CASREFLANEQFF
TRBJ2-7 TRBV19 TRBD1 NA TGTGCCAGTAGTCCCGGGACAGTCTACGAGCAGTACTTC CASSPGTVYEQYF
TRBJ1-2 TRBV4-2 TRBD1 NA TGTGCCAGCAGTCGCTCTACAGGGGGAGACTATGGCTACACCTTC CASSRSTGGDYGYTF
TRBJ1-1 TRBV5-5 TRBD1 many TGTGCCAGCAGCTCAAAGACAGGGTTCACTGAAGCTTTCTTT CASSSKTGFTEAFF
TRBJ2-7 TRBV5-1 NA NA TGCGCCAGCAGCCCGACCCTAACCTACGAGCAGTACTTC CASSPTLTYEQYF
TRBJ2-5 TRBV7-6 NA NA TGTGCCAGCAGCTTATTGGAGACCCAGTACTTC CASSLLETQYF
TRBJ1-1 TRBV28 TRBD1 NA TGTGGGGCGGGGACAGGGGGAAGTTGGACTGAAGCTTTCTTT CGAGTGGSWTEAFF
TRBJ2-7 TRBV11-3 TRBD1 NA TGTGCCAGCAGCTCGGACAGGGGAAACGCCGCCAGGCAGTACTTC CASSSDRGNAARQYF
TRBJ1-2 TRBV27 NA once TGTGCCAGCAGTTTTCTTCTCCGGGGGCCCCCTGGAGGCTATGGCTACACCTTC CASSFLLRGPPGGYGYTF
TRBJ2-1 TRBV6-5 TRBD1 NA TGTGCCAGCAGTACGTGGACAGGGGGCTACAATGAGCAGTTCTTC CASSTWTGGYNEQFF
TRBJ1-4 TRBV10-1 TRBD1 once TGCGCCAGCAGTGAGTCGGGACAGGGGTCAACTAATGAAAAACTGTTTTTT CASSESGQGSTNEKLFF
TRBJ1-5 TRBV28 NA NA TGTGCCAGCAGTTTAATAAGGGGACAGCCCCAGCATTTT CASSLIRGQPQHF
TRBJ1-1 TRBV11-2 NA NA TGTGCCAGCAGCTTACACGGGAACACTGAAGCTTTCTTT CASSLHGNTEAFF
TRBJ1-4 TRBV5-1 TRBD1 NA TGCGCCAGCAGCTTCGATCCCGGGACAGGGGGTGAAAAACTGTTTTTT CASSFDPGTGGEKLFF
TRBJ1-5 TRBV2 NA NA TGTGCCAGCAGTGAACGGCAGGGAAGCAATCAGCCCCAGCATTTT CASSERQGSNQPQHF
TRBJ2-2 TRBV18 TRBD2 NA TGTGCCAGCTCACTGAGCGGGAGTCCCACCGGGGAGCTGTTTTTT CASSLSGSPTGELFF
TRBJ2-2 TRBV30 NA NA TGTGCCTGGAGTGTAACGACGGGAGTTACCGGGGAGCTGTTTTTT CAWSVTTGVTGELFF
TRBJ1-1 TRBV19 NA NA TGTGCCAGTAGACAGGGCTACGCTGAAGCTTTCTTT CASRQGYAEAFF
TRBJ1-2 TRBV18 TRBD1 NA TGTGCCAGCTCACTAACCTCGGACAGGGTGAATGGCTACACCTTC CASSLTSDRVNGYTF
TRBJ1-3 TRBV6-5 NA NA TGTGCCAGCAGTTTCTCGGCTGGAAACACCATATATTTT CASSFSAGNTIYF
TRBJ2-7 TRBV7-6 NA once TGTGCCAGCAGCTTAGTTTATGGCACATCCTACGAGCAGTACTTC CASSLVYGTSYEQYF
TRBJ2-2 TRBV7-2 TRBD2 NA TGTGCCAGCAGGGATCAGGGACTAGTTAACACCGGGGAGCTGTTTTTT CASRDQGLVNTGELFF
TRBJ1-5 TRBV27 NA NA TGTGCCAGCAGTTCACGGTTGTTCGGATCAAGTCGGGGCAATCAGCCCCAGCATTTT CASSSRLFGSSRGNQPQHF